This passage covers 18 T cell receptor beta chains from one sample sequenced in a study of CD8 T cells in Susac syndrome. The RNA, about 0.45 to 1 ug, was put through reverse transcription using random hexamers. TCRdb independently ran MiXCR on the immunoSEQ multiplex PCR reads; one entry per CDR3 protein. The sample lists around 130,000 distinct CDR3 sequences; 90% to 95% were seen once. Sequenced: CD4+ T cells from PBMCs. These receptors all stem from a human donor in good health.

The CDR3 here is CASSLQGWAEAFF. The CDR3, as DNA: TGTGCCAGCAGTTTACAGGGGTGGGCTGAAGCTTTCTTT. The chain links TRBV28 to TRBJ1-1, with D maybe TRBD1 (6 bases). V was shortened by 2 bases and J by 6 bases, with 10 bases between the two germline ends. CDR1 is MDHEN, CDR2 SYDVKM, per germline. This CDR3 has 13 amino acids.

This chain connects TRBV29-1 to TRBJ1-3; possibly TRBD1 for D (6 bases). Germline assignment: CDR1 SQVTM and CDR2 ANQGSEA. Trimming shortened V by 0 bases and J by 4 bases, and 16 bases separated the two germline ends. The CDR3 loop spans 16 amino acids. The CDR3 sequence: CSVEDRRGAQGNTIYF. As DNA, the CDR3 is TGCAGCGTTGAAGATAGGAGGGGGGCGCAAGGAAACACCATATATTTT.

V usage is TRBV18 and J usage is TRBJ2-7, with TRBD2 matching over 9 bases. The germline gives CDR1 KGHSH, CDR2 LQKENI. The J segment lost 0 bases and the V segment lost 0 bases, leaving 0 bases of the junction unmatched. The CDR3 sequence is 15 residues long. As DNA, the CDR3 is TGTGCCAGCTCACCACCACTAGCGGGCTCCTACGAGCAGTACTTC. Protein product: CASSPPLAGSYEQYF.

This clonotype has more than one count but fewer than ten. The chain carries TRBV18 and TRBJ2-7, with D uncertain. The CDR3 is 14 residues long. Germline values: CDR1 KGHSH, CDR2 LQKENI. Trimming left V 3 bases short and J 0 bases short, with 9 bases between. As DNA, the CDR3 is TGTGCCAGCTCACCTGGCGTAGACTCCTACGAGCAGTACTTC. Amino acid sequence: CASSPGVDSYEQYF.

Only one count was recorded for this clonotype. The chain combines TRBV7-2 with TRBJ1-2; possible D gene TRBD1, 6 bases. The ends were cut back, 5 bases at V and 2 bases at J, with 12 bases in the middle. From germline, CDR1 is SGHTA and CDR2 FQGNSA. This CDR3 contains 14 residues. The CDR3 nucleotides are TGTGCCAGCAGCCCTACAGGGCCCAACTATGGCTACACCTTC. This gives the protein CASSPTGPNYGYTF. Together with reference TRBV7-2 and TRBJ1-2, the CDR3 gives the full variable domain: GAGVSQSPSNKVTEKGKDVELRCDPISGHTALYWYRQSLGQGLEFLIYFQGNSAPDKSGLPSDRFSAERTGGSVSTLTIQRTQQEDSAVYLCASSPTGPNYGYTFGSGTRLTVV.

The chain combines TRBV28 with TRBJ1-2, with D maybe TRBD1 (5 bases). The CDR3 is 14 amino acids. With 8 bases removed from V and 5 bases from J, the gap between germline ends came to 18 bases. The germline gives CDR1 MDHEN, CDR2 SYDVKM. The CDR3 sequence: CASSPQRGNYGYTF. DNA for the CDR3: TGTGCCAGCTCACCTCAGCGGGGGAATTATGGCTACACCTTC.

The rearrangement links TRBV4-2 to TRBJ2-7, with 9 positions matching TRBD2. J lost 2 bases, V lost 3 bases, and 5 bases had no gene match. Germline V CDR1 and CDR2: LGHNA, YNFKEQ. The CDR3 contains 15 residues. The CDR3 spells CASSQISSGAYEQYF. In DNA, the CDR3 is TGTGCCAGCAGCCAGATTTCTAGCGGGGCCTACGAGCAGTACTTC.

DNA of the CDR3: TGCAGTGCTAGAGTAATGGTTGGCAATCAGCCCCAGCATTTT. Its protein is CSARVMVGNQPQHF. The gene calls are TRBV20-1 and TRBJ1-5; D not resolved. The ends were cut back, 1 base at V and 2 bases at J, with 9 bases in the middle. Germline-derived CDR1 and CDR2 are DFQATT and SNEGSKA (reference sequence). The CDR3 runs to 14 residues.

The chain joins TRBV7-8 to TRBJ1-3, with D uncertain. Between the trimmed V and J ends, which lost 5 bases and 15 bases, there was a span of 20 bases. Germline V gene data show CDR1 as SGHVS and CDR2 as FQNEAQ. This CDR3 region has 13 residues. CDR3 protein: CASSPMSSSGQYF. The CDR3 DNA reads TGTGCCAGCAGCCCAATGTCGAGCTCCGGGCAATATTTT.

V is TRBV19 and J is TRBJ2-3, with TRBD1 identical over 9 bases. Unmatched junction bases numbered 5, after V lost 4 bases and J lost 6 bases. This CDR3 is built from 14 residues. Germline CDR1 reads LNHDA; CDR2 reads SQIVND (reference sequence). The CDR3 nucleotides are TGTGCCAGTAGTACGGGACAGGGTTGGGATACGCAGTATTTT. Its translation is CASSTGQGWDTQYF.

The chain carries TRBV29-1 and TRBJ1-1; D possibly corresponds to TRBD1 (6 bases). CDR3 size: 13 residues. V was pared by 5 bases and J by 2 bases, with 12 bases between. Per the germline V gene, CDR1 is SQVTM and CDR2 is ANQGSEA. The CDR3 DNA reads as TGCAGCGTTTTAAGGGGGACAAACACTGAAGCTTTCTTT. Its translation: CSVLRGTNTEAFF.

This clonotype was observed a single time. The chain joins TRBV20-1 to TRBJ2-1; TRBD2 matches 9 bases. Germline V gene lookup returns CDR1 DFQATT and CDR2 SNEGSKA (reference sequence). The V segment lost 6 bases and the J segment 3 bases; nucleotides outside the gene matches: 9. CDR3 length: 15 amino acids. This CDR3 is CSASGLANYYNEQFF. In DNA, the CDR3 is TGCAGTGCCTCGGGACTAGCTAATTACTACAATGAGCAGTTCTTC.

The table lists this clonotype with a count of one. The J gene is TRBJ1-2, the V gene TRBV12-3 or TRBV12-4; a weak D match, TRBD1 (5 bases). V lost 5 bases to trimming and J lost 8 bases, with 18 bases between them. This CDR3 comprises 14 residues. The CDR3 loop reads CASSGSGTTGGYTF. The CDR3 nucleotides read TGTGCCAGCAGTGGCTCCGGGACCACGGGCGGCTACACCTTC.

V and J are TRBV18 and TRBJ2-7; 7 nucleotides agree with TRBD1. The CDR3 runs to 16 residues. With V trimmed by 2 bases and J by 0 bases, 7 bases remained unmatched. Germline CDR1 and CDR2: KGHSH and LQKENI. The CDR3 bases are TGTGCCAGCTCACCATCGGGACAGCTGAGCTCCTACGAGCAGTACTTC. This translates into CASSPSGQLSSYEQYF. Full variable domain (outside the CDR3, taken from reference TRBV18 and TRBJ2-7): NAGVMQNPRHLVRRRGQEARLRCSPMKGHSHVYWYRQLPEEGLKFMVYLQKENIIDESGMPKERFSAEFPKEGPSILRIQQVVRGDSAAYFCASSPSGQLSSYEQYFGPGTRLTVT.

The J gene is TRBJ2-1, the V gene TRBV27, with TRBD2 matching over 9 bases. CDR3 size: 14 residues. The V gene's germline CDR1 is MNHEY and CDR2 SMNVEV (reference sequence). Trimming cost V 3 bases and J 9 bases; bases outside gene matches: 6. The CDR3 reads CASSLGGRAREQFF. CDR3 in DNA: TGTGCCAGCAGTTTGGGCGGGAGGGCCCGTGAGCAGTTCTTC.

This chain links TRBV7-2 with TRBJ2-6, with unresolved D. Germline V CDR1 and CDR2: SGHTA, FQGNSA. This CDR3 spans 15 amino acids. Trimming cost V 5 bases and J 4 bases, with 12 bases left between them. CDR3 region: CASSLLPVGANVLTF. The DNA for the CDR3 is TGTGCCAGCAGCCTTCTACCTGTCGGGGCCAACGTCCTGACTTTC. Full variable domain (remainder filled in from reference TRBV7-2 and TRBJ2-6): GAGVSQSPSNKVTEKGKDVELRCDPISGHTALYWYRQSLGQGLEFLIYFQGNSAPDKSGLPSDRFSAERTGGSVSTLTIQRTQQEDSAVYLCASSLLPVGANVLTFGAGSRLTVL.

V usage is TRBV29-1 and J usage is TRBJ2-2, with D perhaps TRBD2 (5 bases). Germline assignment: CDR1 SQVTM and CDR2 ANQGSEA. Trimming pared 2 bases from V and 16 bases from J, leaving 20 bases between. The length of the CDR3 is 13 residues. The CDR3 DNA sequence: TGCAGCGTTGAAAATAGCGCCCAGCACTCGAGGTTTTTT. Translation: CSVENSAQHSRFF.

V gene TRBV6-5 combines with J gene TRBJ2-2; TRBD2 matches 10 bases. V trimming: 2 bases; J trimming: 2 bases; junction bases outside the gene matches: 2. This CDR3 is 16 amino acids long. Germline lookup yields CDR1 MNHEY and CDR2 SVGAGI. In nucleotides, the CDR3 is TGTGCCAGCAGTTACACTAGCGGGATTAACACCGGGGAGCTGTTTTTT. Amino acid sequence: CASSYTSGINTGELFF.